The rows below give T cell receptor beta chains drawn from one sample of a study of PD-L1 blockade in urothelial cancer. Libraries were prepared by immunoSEQ multiplex PCR; TCRdb keeps only in-frame clonotypes and omits some of them. This sample has more than 60,000 clones, with around nine tenths found just once. The sample consisted of PBMCs, taken around atezolizumab (anti-PD-L1) treatment. Receptors were obtained from a man aged 55 to 70 with urothelial cancer. Both conserved end residues are part of each CDR3. D genes are given only for firm matches. Part of the rows lack a size; the others show once, few, many or a class for expanded clones.

V gene: TRBV10-3; J gene: TRBJ2-3; CDR3 length: 14; clone size: .; D gene: .; CDR3 protein: CAISWDYRGDTQYF; CDR3 DNA: TGTGCCATCAGCTGGGACTATAGGGGGGATACGCAGTATTTT
V gene: TRBV4-3; J gene: TRBJ2-1; CDR3 length: 17; clone size: once; D gene: TRBD2; CDR3 protein: CASSPRTSAVGYNEQFF; CDR3 DNA: TGCGCCAGCAGCCCACGGACTAGCGCCGTCGGCTACAATGAGCAGTTCTTC
V gene: TRBV2; J gene: TRBJ2-2; CDR3 length: 14; clone size: .; D gene: TRBD1; CDR3 protein: CASSDGTGAGELFF; CDR3 DNA: TGTGCCAGCAGTGACGGGACAGGGGCCGGGGAGCTGTTTTTT
V gene: TRBV7-9; J gene: TRBJ2-7; CDR3 length: 11; clone size: few; D gene: .; CDR3 protein: CASSPNYEQYF; CDR3 DNA: TGTGCCAGCAGCCCCAACTACGAGCAGTACTTC
V gene: TRBV7-9; J gene: TRBJ2-7; CDR3 length: 15; clone size: once; D gene: .; CDR3 protein: CASSLADRRVAEQYF; CDR3 DNA: TGTGCCAGCAGCTTAGCGGACAGGAGGGTGGCCGAGCAGTACTTC
V gene: TRBV4-2; J gene: TRBJ1-3; CDR3 length: 16; clone size: .; D gene: TRBD1; CDR3 protein: CASSQDGTVAGNTIYF; CDR3 DNA: TGTGCCAGCAGCCAAGACGGGACAGTGGCTGGAAACACCATATATTTT
V gene: TRBV10-2; J gene: TRBJ1-3; CDR3 length: 14; clone size: .; D gene: TRBD1; CDR3 protein: CASSEDRAGNTIYF; CDR3 DNA: TGCGCCAGCAGTGAGGACAGGGCGGGAAACACCATATATTTT
V gene: TRBV5-4; J gene: TRBJ2-5; CDR3 length: 14; clone size: .; D gene: .; CDR3 protein: CASSDRQGGETQYF; CDR3 DNA: TGTGCCAGCAGCGACCGACAGGGAGGAGAGACCCAGTACTTC
V gene: TRBV7-8; J gene: TRBJ2-7; CDR3 length: 15; clone size: .; D gene: TRBD2; CDR3 protein: CASSLESGGAYEQYF; CDR3 DNA: TGTGCCAGCAGCTTAGAGAGCGGGGGGGCTTACGAGCAGTACTTC
V gene: TRBV10-3; J gene: TRBJ2-7; CDR3 length: 12; clone size: .; D gene: .; CDR3 protein: CAISDNSYEQYF; CDR3 DNA: TGTGCCATCAGTGACAACTCCTACGAGCAGTACTTC
V gene: TRBV2; J gene: TRBJ1-4; CDR3 length: 14; clone size: few; D gene: .; CDR3 protein: CASRQGAGSEKLFF; CDR3 DNA: TGTGCCAGCAGGCAAGGAGCAGGGTCCGAAAAACTGTTTTTT
V gene: TRBV6-4; J gene: TRBJ1-2; CDR3 length: 16; clone size: .; D gene: .; CDR3 protein: CASSDSSLGGRGGYTF; CDR3 DNA: TGTGCCAGCAGTGACTCGAGCTTAGGAGGGAGAGGTGGCTACACCTTC
V gene: TRBV6-1; J gene: TRBJ2-7; CDR3 length: 11; clone size: .; D gene: .; CDR3 protein: CASRDFGEQYF; CDR3 DNA: TGTGCCAGCAGAGACTTCGGCGAGCAGTACTTC
V gene: TRBV6-6; J gene: TRBJ1-1; CDR3 length: 16; clone size: .; D gene: TRBD1; CDR3 protein: CASSYSMAGGPPEAFF; CDR3 DNA: TGTGCCAGCAGTTACAGTATGGCAGGGGGCCCGCCGGAAGCTTTCTTT
V gene: TRBV7-8; J gene: TRBJ2-7; CDR3 length: 15; clone size: .; D gene: TRBD2; CDR3 protein: CASSLRLAGKYEQYF; CDR3 DNA: TGTGCCAGCAGCCTAAGACTAGCGGGAAAATACGAGCAGTACTTC
V gene: TRBV11-2; J gene: TRBJ2-2; CDR3 length: 18; clone size: once; D gene: TRBD2; CDR3 protein: CASSLTITSGRAPGELFF; CDR3 DNA: TGTGCCAGCAGCCTCACCATAACTAGCGGGAGGGCCCCCGGGGAGCTGTTTTTT
V gene: TRBV5-4; J gene: TRBJ1-6; CDR3 length: 16; clone size: .; D gene: .; CDR3 protein: CASSLGQANYNSPLHF; CDR3 DNA: TGTGCCAGCAGCTTGGGACAGGCAAACTATAATTCACCCCTCCACTTT
V gene: TRBV29-1; J gene: TRBJ2-2; CDR3 length: 13; clone size: once; D gene: TRBD1; CDR3 protein: CSVERQGAGELFF; CDR3 DNA: TGCAGCGTTGAAAGACAGGGGGCCGGGGAGCTGTTTTTT
V gene: TRBV9; J gene: TRBJ1-3; CDR3 length: 13; clone size: .; D gene: .; CDR3 protein: CASSVALEDTIYF; CDR3 DNA: TGTGCCAGCAGCGTAGCCCTGGAGGACACCATATATTTT
V gene: TRBV30; J gene: TRBJ2-7; CDR3 length: 18; clone size: .; D gene: TRBD2; CDR3 protein: CAWSVWLGSGSLNYEQYF; CDR3 DNA: TGTGCCTGGAGTGTGTGGTTGGGTAGCGGGAGCCTAAACTACGAGCAGTACTTC
V gene: TRBV6-4; J gene: TRBJ2-2; CDR3 length: 15; clone size: .; D gene: .; CDR3 protein: CARPERGRNTGELFF; CDR3 DNA: TGTGCCAGGCCAGAGAGGGGGAGGAACACCGGGGAGCTGTTTTTT
V gene: TRBV19; J gene: TRBJ1-2; CDR3 length: 14; clone size: few; D gene: .; CDR3 protein: CASTKRLGNYGYTF; CDR3 DNA: TGTGCCAGTACAAAGCGGTTGGGCAACTATGGCTACACCTTC
V gene: TRBV5-6; J gene: TRBJ2-3; CDR3 length: 14; clone size: .; D gene: .; CDR3 protein: CASSLGVSTDTQYF; CDR3 DNA: TGTGCCAGCAGCTTAGGAGTTAGCACAGATACGCAGTATTTT
V gene: TRBV9; J gene: TRBJ2-3; CDR3 length: 16; clone size: .; D gene: .; CDR3 protein: CASSPSGSSRADTQYF; CDR3 DNA: TGTGCCAGCAGTCCATCTGGGTCAAGCAGGGCAGATACGCAGTATTTT
V gene: TRBV18; J gene: TRBJ1-6; CDR3 length: 15; clone size: .; D gene: TRBD1; CDR3 protein: CASSPLGDRDPPLHF; CDR3 DNA: TGTGCCAGCTCACCCCTTGGGGACAGGGATCCACCCCTCCACTTT
V gene: TRBV12-5; J gene: TRBJ2-2; CDR3 length: 16; clone size: .; D gene: .; CDR3 protein: CASGTPLEPNTGELFF; CDR3 DNA: TGTGCTAGTGGGACACCACTAGAACCGAACACCGGGGAGCTGTTTTTT
V gene: TRBV5-1; J gene: TRBJ2-1; CDR3 length: 14; clone size: .; D gene: .; CDR3 protein: CASSLVPVGNEQFF; CDR3 DNA: TGCGCCAGCAGCTTGGTACCTGTCGGCAATGAGCAGTTCTTC
V gene: TRBV30; J gene: TRBJ2-3; CDR3 length: 14; clone size: .; D gene: TRBD2; CDR3 protein: CAWSASGTSDTQYF; CDR3 DNA: TGTGCCTGGAGTGCTAGCGGGACGTCAGATACGCAGTATTTT
V gene: TRBV6-5; J gene: TRBJ2-7; CDR3 length: 14; clone size: once; D gene: .; CDR3 protein: CASSYGGFSYEQYF; CDR3 DNA: TGTGCCAGCAGTTACGGCGGGTTCTCCTACGAGCAGTACTTC
V gene: TRBV30; J gene: TRBJ2-7; CDR3 length: 15; clone size: .; D gene: .; CDR3 protein: CAWSGPTSRAYEQYF; CDR3 DNA: TGTGCCTGGAGTGGACCAACCTCGCGGGCTTACGAGCAGTACTTC
V gene: TRBV9; J gene: TRBJ2-3; CDR3 length: 15; clone size: .; D gene: TRBD2; CDR3 protein: CASSPGAGDADTQYF; CDR3 DNA: TGTGCCAGCAGCCCTGGGGCGGGAGACGCAGATACGCAGTATTTT
V gene: TRBV7-9; J gene: TRBJ1-5; CDR3 length: 15; clone size: .; D gene: .; CDR3 protein: CASSPDRRSNQPQHF; CDR3 DNA: TGTGCCAGCAGCCCAGACAGGAGAAGCAATCAGCCCCAGCATTTT
V gene: TRBV27; J gene: TRBJ1-5; CDR3 length: 14; clone size: once; D gene: TRBD1; CDR3 protein: CASSLGRGHQPQHF; CDR3 DNA: TGTGCCAGCAGTTTGGGCAGGGGGCATCAGCCCCAGCATTTT
V gene: TRBV21-1; J gene: TRBJ1-2; CDR3 length: 18; clone size: .; D gene: .; CDR3 protein: CASSNREQTGGDNYGYTF; CDR3 DNA: TGTGCCAGCAGCAACCGAGAGCAGACAGGGGGCGATAACTATGGCTACACCTTC
V gene: TRBV29-1; J gene: TRBJ1-2; CDR3 length: 14; clone size: .; D gene: TRBD1; CDR3 protein: CSVEYQQGVRGYTF; CDR3 DNA: TGCAGCGTTGAATATCAACAGGGGGTTCGTGGCTACACCTTC
V gene: TRBV29-1; J gene: TRBJ2-7; CDR3 length: 13; clone size: .; D gene: TRBD1; CDR3 protein: CSVKTGQGYEQYF; CDR3 DNA: TGCAGCGTCAAGACAGGGCAGGGGTACGAGCAGTACTTC
V gene: TRBV11-3; J gene: TRBJ2-5; CDR3 length: 15; clone size: .; D gene: TRBD2; CDR3 protein: CASSRLAGQLGAQYF; CDR3 DNA: TGTGCCAGCAGCCGCCTAGCGGGGCAGCTAGGGGCCCAGTACTTC
V gene: TRBV7-2; J gene: TRBJ1-1; CDR3 length: 15; clone size: .; D gene: .; CDR3 protein: CASSLEWTMNTEAFF; CDR3 DNA: TGTGCCAGCAGCTTAGAATGGACTATGAACACTGAAGCTTTCTTT
V gene: TRBV6-5; J gene: TRBJ1-6; CDR3 length: 15; clone size: .; D gene: .; CDR3 protein: CASSYSGRVNSPLHF; CDR3 DNA: TGTGCCAGCAGTTACTCGGGCAGGGTTAATTCACCCCTCCACTTT
V gene: TRBV28; J gene: TRBJ2-4; CDR3 length: 15; clone size: .; D gene: .; CDR3 protein: CASREGGRAKNIQYF; CDR3 DNA: TGTGCCAGCAGGGAGGGGGGGAGAGCCAAAAACATTCAGTACTTC
V gene: TRBV28; J gene: TRBJ2-1; CDR3 length: 15; clone size: .; D gene: TRBD2; CDR3 protein: CASSTFAGDENEQFF; CDR3 DNA: TGTGCCAGCAGCACCTTCGCGGGAGATGAGAATGAGCAGTTCTTC
V gene: TRBV5-6; J gene: TRBJ1-2; CDR3 length: 13; clone size: .; D gene: TRBD1; CDR3 protein: CASSLPGGSGYTF; CDR3 DNA: TGTGCCAGCAGCTTACCAGGGGGAAGCGGCTACACCTTC
V gene: TRBV4-1; J gene: TRBJ1-1; CDR3 length: 13; clone size: few; D gene: .; CDR3 protein: CASSQVGGGEAFF; CDR3 DNA: TGCGCCAGCAGCCAAGTTGGTGGGGGCGAAGCTTTCTTT
V gene: TRBV10-1; J gene: TRBJ1-1; CDR3 length: 13; clone size: .; D gene: .; CDR3 protein: CASRSGINTEAFF; CDR3 DNA: TGCGCCAGCAGGTCCGGGATTAACACTGAAGCTTTCTTT
V gene: TRBV6-1; J gene: TRBJ1-1; CDR3 length: 12; clone size: .; D gene: .; CDR3 protein: CASRAVNTEAFF; CDR3 DNA: TGTGCCAGCAGGGCCGTGAACACTGAAGCTTTCTTT
V gene: TRBV5-1; J gene: TRBJ2-7; CDR3 length: 15; clone size: .; D gene: TRBD1; CDR3 protein: CASSPRQGSSYEQYF; CDR3 DNA: TGCGCCAGCAGCCCACGACAGGGAAGCTCCTACGAGCAGTACTTC
V gene: TRBV28; J gene: TRBJ1-2; CDR3 length: 11; clone size: .; D gene: .; CDR3 protein: CASSLEYGYTF; CDR3 DNA: TGTGCCAGCAGTTTAGAGTATGGCTACACCTTC
V gene: TRBV7-2; J gene: TRBJ1-4; CDR3 length: 14; clone size: .; D gene: .; CDR3 protein: CASSSTGVNEKLFF; CDR3 DNA: TGTGCCAGCAGCTCGACAGGCGTTAATGAAAAACTGTTTTTT
V gene: TRBV11-3; J gene: TRBJ2-7; CDR3 length: 14; clone size: .; D gene: TRBD2; CDR3 protein: CASSWNPGGYEQYF; CDR3 DNA: TGTGCCAGCAGCTGGAACCCGGGAGGCTACGAGCAGTACTTC
V gene: TRBV7-9; J gene: TRBJ2-3; CDR3 length: 10; clone size: .; D gene: .; CDR3 protein: CASRQIEVYF; CDR3 DNA: TGTGCCAGCAGGCAAATCGAGGTGTATTTT
V gene: TRBV14; J gene: TRBJ2-6; CDR3 length: 18; clone size: once; D gene: TRBD1; CDR3 protein: CASSLRTGSRVGANVLTF; CDR3 DNA: TGTGCCAGCAGCCTGCGGACAGGCTCTAGGGTCGGGGCCAACGTCCTGACTTTC
V gene: TRBV7-8; J gene: TRBJ1-5; CDR3 length: 13; clone size: once; D gene: .; CDR3 protein: CASSPGGNQPQHF; CDR3 DNA: TGTGCCAGCAGCCCGGGGGGCAATCAGCCCCAGCATTTT
V gene: TRBV5-1; J gene: TRBJ2-7; CDR3 length: 14; clone size: .; D gene: TRBD1; CDR3 protein: CASSLRDRTYEQYF; CDR3 DNA: TGCGCCAGCAGTCTCCGGGACAGGACCTACGAGCAGTACTTC
V gene: TRBV5-4; J gene: TRBJ2-1; CDR3 length: 16; clone size: .; D gene: .; CDR3 protein: CASSPPAAEKYNEQFF; CDR3 DNA: TGTGCCAGCAGCCCGCCCGCGGCGGAGAAATACAATGAGCAGTTCTTC
V gene: TRBV10-1; J gene: TRBJ2-7; CDR3 length: 17; clone size: .; D gene: TRBD2; CDR3 protein: CASSEFPGGRAKSEQYF; CDR3 DNA: TGCGCCAGCAGTGAGTTTCCTGGAGGGAGGGCCAAGTCCGAGCAGTACTTC
V gene: TRBV29-1; J gene: TRBJ1-4; CDR3 length: 13; clone size: .; D gene: TRBD1; CDR3 protein: CSAQTGANEKLFF; CDR3 DNA: TGCAGCGCACAGACAGGGGCAAATGAAAAACTGTTTTTT
V gene: TRBV10-2; J gene: TRBJ1-5; CDR3 length: 14; clone size: .; D gene: TRBD1; CDR3 protein: CASSDGTGVQPQHF; CDR3 DNA: TGCGCCAGCAGTGACGGGACAGGGGTTCAGCCCCAGCATTTT
V gene: TRBV5-1; J gene: TRBJ2-7; CDR3 length: 14; clone size: .; D gene: TRBD1; CDR3 protein: CASSPRTGSYEQYF; CDR3 DNA: TGCGCCAGCAGTCCCCGGACAGGTTCGTACGAGCAGTACTTC
V gene: TRBV7-9; J gene: TRBJ2-3; CDR3 length: 14; clone size: .; D gene: .; CDR3 protein: CASDGTPNTDTQYF; CDR3 DNA: TGTGCCAGCGACGGGACACCCAACACAGATACGCAGTATTTT
V gene: TRBV5-4; J gene: TRBJ1-1; CDR3 length: 13; clone size: .; D gene: .; CDR3 protein: CAAGGRANTEAFF; CDR3 DNA: TGTGCCGCCGGCGGGAGGGCGAACACTGAAGCTTTCTTT